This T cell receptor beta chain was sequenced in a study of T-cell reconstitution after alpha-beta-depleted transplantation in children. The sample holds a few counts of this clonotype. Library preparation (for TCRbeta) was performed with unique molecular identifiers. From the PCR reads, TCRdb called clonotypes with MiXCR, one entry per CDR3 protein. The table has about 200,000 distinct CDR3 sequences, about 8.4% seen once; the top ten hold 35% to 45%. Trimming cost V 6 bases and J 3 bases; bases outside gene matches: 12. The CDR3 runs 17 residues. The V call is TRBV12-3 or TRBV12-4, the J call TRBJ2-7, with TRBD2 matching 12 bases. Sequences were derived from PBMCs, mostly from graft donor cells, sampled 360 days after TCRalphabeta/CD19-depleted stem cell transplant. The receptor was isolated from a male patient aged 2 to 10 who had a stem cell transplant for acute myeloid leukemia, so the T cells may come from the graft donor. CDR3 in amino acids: CASSGLAGTRGIYEQYF. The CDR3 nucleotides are TGTGCCAGCAGCGGACTAGCGGGGACGCGGGGGATCTACGAGCAGTACTTC.